One and the same sample provided the 10 T cell receptor beta chains below, sequenced in a study of T cell changes during pregnancy in multiple sclerosis. Only in-frame clones appear in the TCRdb table, and some are missing; sequencing was by immunoSEQ multiplex PCR. This repertoire shows about 83,000 clones, roughly nine tenths found once; its top ten account for around 3.3%. The source was PBMCs, collected in the first trimester of pregnancy. Receptor source: a female donor in good health, serving as a control in a pregnancy study. Some clones in this sample may be carry-over from other donors' samples.

V usage is TRBV29-1 and J usage is TRBJ2-3, with TRBD2 matching 13 bases. The V gene's germline CDR1 is SQVTM and CDR2 ANQGSEA. The trim removed 2 bases at V and 5 bases at J, leaving 1 base unmatched. The CDR3 has 14 residues. The CDR3 spells CSVETSGGGDTQYF. In DNA, the CDR3 is TGCAGCGTTGAAACTAGCGGGGGGGGAGATACGCAGTATTTT.

The chain joins TRBV11-2 to TRBJ2-1; 9 nucleotides agree with TRBD1. The J segment lost 10 bases and the V segment lost 5 bases, leaving 18 bases of the junction unmatched. The germline gives CDR1 SGHAT, CDR2 FQNNGV. The CDR3 covers 17 residues. The CDR3 here is CASSPMWGQGGLGEQFF. Written as DNA, the CDR3 is TGTGCCAGCAGCCCTATGTGGGGACAGGGAGGGCTTGGGGAGCAGTTCTTC.

J is TRBJ1-6 and V is TRBV4-1, with D tentatively TRBD1 (6 bases). Trimming shortened V by 4 bases and J by 9 bases, and 16 bases separated the two germline ends. The CDR3 consists of 15 residues. Germline V gene sequence: CDR1 MGHRA, CDR2 YSYEKL. As DNA, the CDR3 is TGCGCCAGCAGCCGACTACAGGGAAGAGTTTCACCCCTCCACTTT. Encoded protein: CASSRLQGRVSPLHF.

The chain uses TRBV18 and TRBJ2-7, with 11 bases aligning to TRBD2. The CDR3 is 15 amino acids. V lost 6 bases to trimming and J lost 9 bases; unmatched junction nucleotides: 13. Germline loops: CDR1 KGHSH, CDR2 LQKENI. The CDR3: CASSRDASGGSVQYF. The CDR3 DNA reads TGTGCCAGCTCGCGGGATGCTAGCGGGGGGTCTGTGCAGTACTTC.

The chain links TRBV5-1 to TRBJ1-3; D gene unclear. V dropped 6 bases and J dropped 6 bases, with 10 bases sitting between them. The CDR3 runs to 12 residues. CDR1 and CDR2 from the germline V gene are SGHRS and YFSETQ. Here the CDR3 reads CASKDAANTIYF. Here the CDR3 DNA reads TGCGCCAGCAAAGACGCGGCAAACACCATATATTTT.

The chain recombines TRBV11-1 with TRBJ2-2; 10 nucleotides line up with TRBD2. This CDR3 region has 15 residues. V was clipped by 7 bases and J by 3 bases; unmatched bases: 5. Germline CDR1 is SGHAT and CDR2 is FQDESV (reference sequence). The CDR3 here is CASMLAGVHTGELFF. In DNA, the CDR3 is TGTGCCAGCATGCTAGCGGGAGTGCACACCGGGGAGCTGTTTTTT.

In this sample, this clone turned up once. The chain uses TRBV27 and TRBJ2-1; TRBD2 matches 7 bases. The CDR3 totals 13 residues. Germline V gives CDR1 MNHEY, CDR2 SMNVEV (reference sequence). The V segment lost 8 bases and the J segment 7 bases; nucleotides outside the gene matches: 8. In DNA, the CDR3 is TGTGCCAGCGGGAGGGCCTCGGGGAATGAGCAGTTCTTC. It is translated as CASGRASGNEQFF.

The J gene is TRBJ2-7, the V gene TRBV2; possibly TRBD1 for D (5 bases). V lost 4 bases and J 2 bases, leaving 15 bases between the germline ends. The length of the CDR3 is 15 residues. The V gene's germline CDR1 is SNHLY and CDR2 FYNNEI. As DNA, the CDR3 is TGTGCCAGCAGTGTAGGGCAGGGCTTTACCTACGAGCAGTACTTC. It codes for CASSVGQGFTYEQYF.

The chain is built from TRBV6-5 and TRBJ2-1; possible D gene TRBD2, 6 bases. Germline loops: CDR1 MNHEY, CDR2 SVGAGI. The CDR3 extends over 16 amino acids. V lost 0 bases and J 12 bases, leaving 21 bases between the germline ends. The CDR3 region has the DNA TGTGCCAGCAGTTACTCTATAGGAGAGCGGGCCCAGAGGCAGTTCTTC. Translation: CASSYSIGERAQRQFF.

This chain joins TRBV4-3 and TRBJ2-3; 15 bases agree with TRBD2. The germline CDR1 and CDR2 sequences are LGHNA and YSLEER. The CDR3 has 18 residues. Losses at the gene ends were 2 bases for V and 5 bases for J; bases not matched to a gene: 8. The CDR3 is CASSQNALGLAGGDTQYF. The CDR3 DNA sequence: TGCGCCAGCAGCCAAAACGCCTTGGGACTAGCGGGAGGAGATACGCAGTATTTT.